This T cell receptor (beta chain) was found in a study of blood T cell repertoires in COVID-19. Study information: The United States, Italy and Spain provided the acute and convalescent COVID-19 samples.

This CDR3 contains 16 residues. Losses at the gene ends were 1 base for V and 2 bases for J; bases not matched to a gene: 2. Germline CDR1 SGHTA, CDR2 FQGTGA. Some clones are missing from TCRdb's copy, which holds only in-frame ones; the method was immunoSEQ multiplex PCR. The data contain fewer than 350,000 clones, approximately 91% of them singletons. Living in under 30 US areas, the participants were between roughly 18 and 95 years of age. This sequence was found in a woman in her thirties or forties with acute COVID-19. The chain joins TRBV7-3 to TRBJ2-2; TRBD2 matches 9 bases. The sequenced sample was PBMCs or T cells enriched from blood (not recorded which). CDR3 region: CASSLRTSDNTGELFF. The CDR3 DNA reads TGTGCCAGCAGCTTAAGGACTAGCGATAACACCGGGGAGCTGTTTTTT. Full variable domain (remainder filled in from reference TRBV7-3 and TRBJ2-2): GAGVSQTPSNKVTEKGKYVELRCDPISGHTALYWYRQSLGQGPEFLIYFQGTGAADDSGLPNDRFFAVRPEGSVSTLKIQRTERGDSAVYLCASSLRTSDNTGELFFGEGSRLTVL.